A selection of T cell receptor beta chains follows, all from one sample in a study of control samples from healthy donors and cancer patients. Method: immunoSEQ multiplex PCR; TCRdb's copy keeps in-frame clones and lacks some. The sample lists about 120,000 clones, around 87% seen once, with 1.1% in the top ten. Material: PBMCs. These receptors originate from a woman aged 45-65 years with colorectal cancer. Both conserved end residues are part of each CDR3. Fields, in order: V gene, J gene, CDR3 protein.

v_call: TRBV11-2; j_call: TRBJ1-4; cdr3_aa: CASSLYFPGTNEKLFF
v_call: TRBV7-9; j_call: TRBJ2-1; cdr3_aa: CASSALRNEQFF
v_call: TRBV19; j_call: TRBJ1-2; cdr3_aa: CASSIGVGYGYTF
v_call: TRBV4-1; j_call: TRBJ2-7; cdr3_aa: CASSQETLGGGYEQYF
v_call: TRBV11-2; j_call: TRBJ1-2; cdr3_aa: CASSLGREANYGYTF
v_call: TRBV9; j_call: TRBJ2-7; cdr3_aa: CASSVANSYEQYF
v_call: TRBV2; j_call: TRBJ1-2; cdr3_aa: CASRKGQQTNYGYTF
v_call: TRBV30; j_call: TRBJ2-1; cdr3_aa: CAWSVAPWSASGRGYNEQFF
v_call: TRBV7-9; j_call: TRBJ1-5; cdr3_aa: CASSLVTDGPQHF
v_call: TRBV28; j_call: TRBJ2-2; cdr3_aa: CASSSNRGYTGELFF
v_call: TRBV7-9; j_call: TRBJ1-3; cdr3_aa: CASSSAPGTRGNTIYF
v_call: TRBV6-5; j_call: TRBJ1-5; cdr3_aa: CATRVTGHQPQHF
v_call: TRBV6-2/TRBV6-3; j_call: TRBJ1-3; cdr3_aa: CASSRQGTTGNTIYF
v_call: TRBV19; j_call: TRBJ2-2; cdr3_aa: CASRTRGDGTGELFF
v_call: TRBV3-1/TRBV3-2; j_call: TRBJ2-2; cdr3_aa: CASSQGTNTGELFF
v_call: TRBV9; j_call: TRBJ2-7; cdr3_aa: CASSAGTGDGREQYF
v_call: TRBV12-5; j_call: TRBJ2-1; cdr3_aa: CASGKLGGDEQFF
v_call: TRBV6-5; j_call: TRBJ1-5; cdr3_aa: CASSLRQGQVQPQHF
v_call: TRBV11-2; j_call: TRBJ1-2; cdr3_aa: CASSSRNYGYTF
v_call: TRBV28; j_call: TRBJ2-7; cdr3_aa: CASSPNLGAYEQYF
v_call: TRBV9; j_call: TRBJ1-3; cdr3_aa: CASSVGQGPQNTIYF
v_call: TRBV5-1; j_call: TRBJ2-7; cdr3_aa: CASSLVAGGAYEQYF
v_call: TRBV13; j_call: TRBJ2-7; cdr3_aa: CASSFSRTGSYEQYF
v_call: TRBV5-1; j_call: TRBJ2-3; cdr3_aa: CASSVTLAESTDTQYF
v_call: TRBV4-1; j_call: TRBJ2-3; cdr3_aa: CASSQVPAQGMGVADTQYF
v_call: TRBV7-2; j_call: TRBJ1-2; cdr3_aa: CASSYSGTGTYGYTF
v_call: TRBV28; j_call: TRBJ1-2; cdr3_aa: CASNVLRGNYGYTF
v_call: TRBV5-6; j_call: TRBJ1-4; cdr3_aa: CASSSLQDGSEKLFF
v_call: TRBV19; j_call: TRBJ1-3; cdr3_aa: CASSIEGTSGNTIYF
v_call: TRBV30; j_call: TRBJ1-4; cdr3_aa: CAWSPSRTGLNEKLFF
v_call: TRBV12-5; j_call: TRBJ2-3; cdr3_aa: CASGQSDTQYF
v_call: TRBV5-1; j_call: TRBJ2-5; cdr3_aa: CASRYQETQYF
v_call: TRBV7-9; j_call: TRBJ1-2; cdr3_aa: CASSSLDYGYTF
v_call: TRBV3-1/TRBV3-2; j_call: TRBJ1-2; cdr3_aa: CASSQDRGGYTF
v_call: TRBV28; j_call: TRBJ2-1; cdr3_aa: CASSGLAGAGYNEQFF
v_call: TRBV14; j_call: TRBJ1-3; cdr3_aa: CASSQMGRYSGNTIYF
v_call: TRBV5-1; j_call: TRBJ2-3; cdr3_aa: CASRPSLGPQITQYF
v_call: TRBV5-6; j_call: TRBJ2-2; cdr3_aa: CASSRWMDRGIITGELFF
v_call: TRBV28; j_call: TRBJ1-5; cdr3_aa: CASSSPVTVAGEVWGLRSNQPQHF
v_call: TRBV5-6; j_call: TRBJ2-1; cdr3_aa: CASSFDRGLNNEQFF
v_call: TRBV6-5; j_call: TRBJ2-3; cdr3_aa: CASSPKDTQYF
v_call: TRBV12-3/TRBV12-4; j_call: TRBJ1-1; cdr3_aa: CASSGGGDVAFF
v_call: TRBV2; j_call: TRBJ1-2; cdr3_aa: CASSEWTGDGYTF
v_call: TRBV7-9; j_call: TRBJ2-3; cdr3_aa: CASSPRGAGPSTDTQYF
v_call: TRBV3-1/TRBV3-2; j_call: TRBJ2-7; cdr3_aa: CASRGGTGDYEQYF
v_call: TRBV3-1/TRBV3-2; j_call: TRBJ1-1; cdr3_aa: CASSQGRGTEAFF
v_call: TRBV28; j_call: TRBJ2-3; cdr3_aa: CASSSSSAGGTDTQYF
v_call: TRBV24-1; j_call: TRBJ1-5; cdr3_aa: CATSDSRSNQPQHF
v_call: TRBV2; j_call: TRBJ1-4; cdr3_aa: CASRLQGDTAHEKLFF